A selection of T cell receptor beta chains follows, all from one sample in a study of cytomegalovirus exposure and HLA in healthy donors. Only in-frame clones appear in the TCRdb table, and some are missing; sequencing was by immunoSEQ multiplex PCR. The sample includes roughly 180,000 clones, nearly 80% of them seen just once. Sample: PBMCs. These receptors came from a young woman in good health and CMV-seropositive. CDR3s include the opening cysteine and the closing phenylalanine or tryptophan. Fields, in order: clone size, J gene, D gene, V gene, CDR3 DNA, CDR3 protein. A D gene is named only where the DNA matches it firmly. Clone size, where shown, is once, few, many, or a class for clones that have expanded.

clone_size: -
j_call: TRBJ2-7
d_call: -
v_call: TRBV5-1
cdr3_nt: TGCGCCAGCAGCTTGAGGGGCCCCTCCTACGAGCAGTACTTC
cdr3_aa: CASSLRGPSYEQYF

clone_size: -
j_call: TRBJ1-1
d_call: -
v_call: TRBV6-1
cdr3_nt: TGTGCCAGCTCTTCGACACTGAACACTGAAGCTTTCTTT
cdr3_aa: CASSSTLNTEAFF

clone_size: once
j_call: TRBJ1-5
d_call: TRBD1
v_call: TRBV7-2
cdr3_nt: TGTGCCAGCAGCCCCCGGACAGGAAGCAATCAGCCCCAGCATTTT
cdr3_aa: CASSPRTGSNQPQHF

clone_size: -
j_call: TRBJ1-1
d_call: -
v_call: TRBV6-5
cdr3_nt: TGTGCCAGCAGTTACTCGGGGGGTTCTCTTGAAGCTTTCTTT
cdr3_aa: CASSYSGGSLEAFF

clone_size: -
j_call: TRBJ2-7
d_call: -
v_call: TRBV10-3
cdr3_nt: TGTGCCATCAGTGAGTCGATAGACAGGCCCTACGAGCAGTACTTC
cdr3_aa: CAISESIDRPYEQYF

clone_size: -
j_call: TRBJ2-7
d_call: -
v_call: TRBV14
cdr3_nt: TGTGCCAGCAGCGAATGGTGGGGGGTTATGGGCGAGCAGTACTTC
cdr3_aa: CASSEWWGVMGEQYF

clone_size: -
j_call: TRBJ1-2
d_call: TRBD1
v_call: TRBV28
cdr3_nt: TGTGCCAGCACTCTGGTAGGGACAGGTGGTTTGGGCTACACCTTC
cdr3_aa: CASTLVGTGGLGYTF

clone_size: -
j_call: TRBJ2-2
d_call: -
v_call: TRBV5-1
cdr3_nt: TGCGCCAGCAGCTTGGAGACAGGCCATGTCGCCGGGGAGCTGTTTTTT
cdr3_aa: CASSLETGHVAGELFF

clone_size: few
j_call: TRBJ2-3
d_call: -
v_call: TRBV4-1
cdr3_nt: TGCGCCAGCAGCCCTTTACCGGGACTCGGCACAGATACGCAGTATTTT
cdr3_aa: CASSPLPGLGTDTQYF

clone_size: -
j_call: TRBJ1-1
d_call: -
v_call: TRBV7-9
cdr3_nt: TGTGCCAGCGCGAGGATCACAGGGCCGTTGAACACTGAAGCTTTCTTT
cdr3_aa: CASARITGPLNTEAFF

clone_size: -
j_call: TRBJ1-1
d_call: -
v_call: TRBV27
cdr3_nt: TGTGCCAGCACCTCCCGAGGAATTGTCAACACTGAAGCTTTCTTT
cdr3_aa: CASTSRGIVNTEAFF

clone_size: few
j_call: TRBJ1-2
d_call: TRBD1
v_call: TRBV7-9
cdr3_nt: TGTGCCAGCAGCTTAGAAGGTGCCCGGGACAGGGGTGGCTACACCTTC
cdr3_aa: CASSLEGARDRGGYTF

clone_size: -
j_call: TRBJ1-5
d_call: -
v_call: TRBV4-2
cdr3_nt: TGTGCCAGCAGCCCAAACTCCGATCGGCCCCAGCATTTT
cdr3_aa: CASSPNSDRPQHF

clone_size: -
j_call: TRBJ1-5
d_call: TRBD1
v_call: TRBV6-1
cdr3_nt: TGTGCCAGCAGTGAAGAAGCCCCGGGACAGGGGGCGAGGAATCAGCCCCAGCATTTT
cdr3_aa: CASSEEAPGQGARNQPQHF

clone_size: -
j_call: TRBJ2-1
d_call: -
v_call: TRBV21-1
cdr3_nt: TGTGCCAGCAGCAAGGGGCTGGGGCAGTTCTTC
cdr3_aa: CASSKGLGQFF

clone_size: -
j_call: TRBJ1-3
d_call: -
v_call: TRBV7-9
cdr3_nt: TGTGCCAGCAGCCAAGGTCTGGGGGGCTCTGGAAACACCATATATTTT
cdr3_aa: CASSQGLGGSGNTIYF

clone_size: -
j_call: TRBJ2-1
d_call: TRBD2
v_call: TRBV7-9
cdr3_nt: TGTGCCAGCAGCTTCCAACTAGCGGACCTCAATGAGCAGTTCTTC
cdr3_aa: CASSFQLADLNEQFF

clone_size: once
j_call: TRBJ1-4
d_call: -
v_call: TRBV28
cdr3_nt: TGTGCCGGGGAGCTCCCAGCTAATGAAAAACTGTTTTTT
cdr3_aa: CAGELPANEKLFF

clone_size: -
j_call: TRBJ2-3
d_call: -
v_call: TRBV2
cdr3_nt: TGTGCCAGCACCCTAAGGGGTAATCAGGGGTTTTACACAGATACGCAGTATTTT
cdr3_aa: CASTLRGNQGFYTDTQYF

clone_size: -
j_call: TRBJ2-2
d_call: TRBD2
v_call: TRBV7-3
cdr3_nt: TGTGCCAGCAGCTCTAGGACTAGCGGGGGGGCCGCCGGGGAGCTGTTTTTT
cdr3_aa: CASSSRTSGGAAGELFF

clone_size: once
j_call: TRBJ2-7
d_call: TRBD2
v_call: TRBV20-1
cdr3_nt: TGCAGTGCTCTACTAGCGGGGGGGCGGTACTTC
cdr3_aa: CSALLAGGRYF

clone_size: -
j_call: TRBJ2-2
d_call: TRBD1
v_call: TRBV29-1
cdr3_nt: TGCAGCGTTGGTATCGCAGGGGGCCAGGGCACCGGGGAGCTGTTTTTT
cdr3_aa: CSVGIAGGQGTGELFF

clone_size: -
j_call: TRBJ1-6
d_call: -
v_call: TRBV5-3
cdr3_nt: TGTGCCAGAGGCCCGAGGGTCTGGACGTATAATTCACCCCTCCACTTT
cdr3_aa: CARGPRVWTYNSPLHF

clone_size: -
j_call: TRBJ1-2
d_call: -
v_call: TRBV4-2
cdr3_nt: TGTGCCAGCAGCCAAAAGCCCCAGGGCAGCCTGAACTATGGCTACACCTTC
cdr3_aa: CASSQKPQGSLNYGYTF

clone_size: -
j_call: TRBJ2-3
d_call: -
v_call: TRBV29-1
cdr3_nt: TGCAGCGTTAGCGGACAGACTTCCACAGATACGCAGTATTTT
cdr3_aa: CSVSGQTSTDTQYF

clone_size: -
j_call: TRBJ2-5
d_call: -
v_call: TRBV25-1
cdr3_nt: TGTGCCAGCAGTGCGGCGGGATCTGAGGCCCAGTACTTC
cdr3_aa: CASSAAGSEAQYF

clone_size: -
j_call: TRBJ2-3
d_call: TRBD2
v_call: TRBV7-3
cdr3_nt: TGTGCCAGCAGCTTCGTAGCGGGGGACACAGATACGCAGTATTTT
cdr3_aa: CASSFVAGDTDTQYF

clone_size: -
j_call: TRBJ2-1
d_call: -
v_call: TRBV4-1
cdr3_nt: TGCGCCAGCAGCCAAGATTTTAACTCCTACAATGAGCAGTTCTTC
cdr3_aa: CASSQDFNSYNEQFF

clone_size: few
j_call: TRBJ1-1
d_call: -
v_call: TRBV5-6
cdr3_nt: TGTGCCAGCAGCGTAGCCAGGGCGGCCGCTGAAGCTTTCTTT
cdr3_aa: CASSVARAAAEAFF

clone_size: -
j_call: TRBJ2-7
d_call: -
v_call: TRBV6-5
cdr3_nt: TGTGCCGCGGGCCCCCCTTCCTACGAGCAGTACTTC
cdr3_aa: CAAGPPSYEQYF

clone_size: few
j_call: TRBJ2-1
d_call: TRBD2
v_call: TRBV7-9
cdr3_nt: TGTGCCAGCAGCTTTTTTAGCGGGGGGGCTCTCGGGGTTAATGAGCAGTTCTTC
cdr3_aa: CASSFFSGGALGVNEQFF

clone_size: -
j_call: TRBJ2-7
d_call: TRBD2
v_call: TRBV10-3
cdr3_nt: TGTGCCATTGCTAGCGGGAGGCAGAACGAGCAGTACTTC
cdr3_aa: CAIASGRQNEQYF

clone_size: medium-sized
j_call: TRBJ2-3
d_call: TRBD1
v_call: TRBV4-1
cdr3_nt: TGCGCCAGCAGCCAAAACCTGAGAGGGGGCCGCACAGATACGCAGTATTTT
cdr3_aa: CASSQNLRGGRTDTQYF

clone_size: -
j_call: TRBJ2-5
d_call: TRBD2
v_call: TRBV12-5
cdr3_nt: TGTGCTAGTGGTCCCGGGACTAGCGGGGGCTGGGAGACCCAGTACTTC
cdr3_aa: CASGPGTSGGWETQYF

clone_size: once
j_call: TRBJ2-7
d_call: -
v_call: TRBV20-1
cdr3_nt: TGCAGTGCTGCCGGGACTTACGAGCAGTACTTC
cdr3_aa: CSAAGTYEQYF

clone_size: once
j_call: TRBJ1-1
d_call: TRBD1
v_call: TRBV28
cdr3_nt: TGTGCCAGCAGTCCCCGACAGGGAGGAAAAACTGAAGCTTTCTTT
cdr3_aa: CASSPRQGGKTEAFF

clone_size: -
j_call: TRBJ2-7
d_call: -
v_call: TRBV9
cdr3_nt: TGTGCCAGCAGCGTAGGAACCCTAATGAACGAGCAGTACTTC
cdr3_aa: CASSVGTLMNEQYF

clone_size: -
j_call: TRBJ1-1
d_call: TRBD1
v_call: TRBV5-4
cdr3_nt: TGTGCCAGCAGCCCCCGACAGGGGTCAAACACTGAAGCTTTCTTT
cdr3_aa: CASSPRQGSNTEAFF

clone_size: -
j_call: TRBJ2-7
d_call: TRBD2
v_call: TRBV5-1
cdr3_nt: TGCGCCAGCAGCTTGGTTCCTAGCGGGCTGACCTACGAGCAGTACTTC
cdr3_aa: CASSLVPSGLTYEQYF

clone_size: -
j_call: TRBJ1-3
d_call: TRBD1
v_call: TRBV6-5
cdr3_nt: TGTGCCAGCAGCCGCGGAGACAGGGCTGGAAACACCATATATTTT
cdr3_aa: CASSRGDRAGNTIYF

clone_size: -
j_call: TRBJ1-5
d_call: -
v_call: TRBV7-9
cdr3_nt: TGTGCCACCCAGGACTTGGTGGACGGGAATCAGCCCCAGCATTTT
cdr3_aa: CATQDLVDGNQPQHF

clone_size: -
j_call: TRBJ2-3
d_call: TRBD2
v_call: TRBV29-1
cdr3_nt: TGCAGCGTCGGGACTAGCGGGGGTACAGATACGCAGTATTTT
cdr3_aa: CSVGTSGGTDTQYF

clone_size: -
j_call: TRBJ1-2
d_call: -
v_call: TRBV5-6
cdr3_nt: TGTGCCAGCAGAAATCTTGGGGAGAACTATGGCTACACCTTC
cdr3_aa: CASRNLGENYGYTF

clone_size: -
j_call: TRBJ2-7
d_call: -
v_call: TRBV28
cdr3_nt: TGTGCCAGCAGTTTTCGGGGTCCGTCTGGTCCTTCTTACGAGCAGTACTTC
cdr3_aa: CASSFRGPSGPSYEQYF

clone_size: -
j_call: TRBJ2-7
d_call: TRBD2
v_call: TRBV27
cdr3_nt: TGTGCCAGCAGTTTATATATAGGGAGTAGCGGGAGGTCGAGCTCCTACGAGCAGTACTTC
cdr3_aa: CASSLYIGSSGRSSSYEQYF

clone_size: -
j_call: TRBJ1-1
d_call: -
v_call: TRBV6-1
cdr3_nt: TGTGCCAGTCAACAGGGCCTGAACACTGAAGCTTTCTTT
cdr3_aa: CASQQGLNTEAFF

clone_size: -
j_call: TRBJ2-5
d_call: TRBD1
v_call: TRBV7-2
cdr3_nt: TGTGCCAGCAGCTTAGGGGACAGGATTAGGGAGACCCAGTACTTC
cdr3_aa: CASSLGDRIRETQYF

clone_size: -
j_call: TRBJ2-3
d_call: -
v_call: TRBV9
cdr3_nt: TGTGCCAGCAGCGTAGTACAGGCTGGGGGCACAGATACGCAGTATTTT
cdr3_aa: CASSVVQAGGTDTQYF

clone_size: -
j_call: TRBJ2-7
d_call: -
v_call: TRBV5-5
cdr3_nt: TGTGCCAGCAGGTGGGGACACCGGGACTCCTACGAGCAGTACTTC
cdr3_aa: CASRWGHRDSYEQYF

clone_size: -
j_call: TRBJ2-3
d_call: -
v_call: TRBV2
cdr3_nt: TGTGCCAGTCTCTTTTCCGGGAAAGATACGCAGTATTTT
cdr3_aa: CASLFSGKDTQYF

clone_size: -
j_call: TRBJ2-7
d_call: -
v_call: TRBV25-1
cdr3_nt: TGTGCCAGCAGTGACATTGGTCCCTCCCGAACCTACGAGCAGTACTTC
cdr3_aa: CASSDIGPSRTYEQYF

clone_size: -
j_call: TRBJ2-2
d_call: TRBD1
v_call: TRBV10-2
cdr3_nt: TGCGCCAGCAGAGACAGACAGGGAAACACCGGGGAGCTGTTTTTT
cdr3_aa: CASRDRQGNTGELFF

clone_size: -
j_call: TRBJ1-1
d_call: -
v_call: TRBV5-1
cdr3_nt: TGCGCCAGCAGCTTCACAGAGATAAACACTGAAGCTTTCTTT
cdr3_aa: CASSFTEINTEAFF